This TCR beta chain stems from a study of control samples from healthy donors and cancer patients. Assay: immunoSEQ multiplex PCR; the TCRdb copy retains only in-frame clones and omits some. The sample contains more than 95,000 clones, around 89% of which appear only once. The CDR3 has 14 residues. The chain recombines TRBV21-1 with TRBJ1-2. TRBV21-1 is a known pseudogene. Material: blood. The source is a woman in her 70s in good health. The CDR3 DNA reads TGTGCCAGCAGCAAAGTGAGGTATAACTATGGCTACACCTTC. It yields the protein CASSKVRYNYGYTF.